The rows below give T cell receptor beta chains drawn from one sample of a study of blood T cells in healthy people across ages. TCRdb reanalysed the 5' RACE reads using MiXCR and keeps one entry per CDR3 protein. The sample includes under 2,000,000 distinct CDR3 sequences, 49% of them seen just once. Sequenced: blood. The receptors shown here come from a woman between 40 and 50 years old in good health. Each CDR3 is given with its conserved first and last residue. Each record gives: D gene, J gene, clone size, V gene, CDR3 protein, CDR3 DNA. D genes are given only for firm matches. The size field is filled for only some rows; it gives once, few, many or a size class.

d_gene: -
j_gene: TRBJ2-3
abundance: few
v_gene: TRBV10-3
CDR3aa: CAISESAGTVRTDTQYF
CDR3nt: TGTGCCATCAGTGAGTCGGCCGGGACTGTACGCACAGATACGCAGTATTTT

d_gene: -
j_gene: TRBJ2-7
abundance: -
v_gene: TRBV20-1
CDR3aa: CSATEGGGPYEQYF
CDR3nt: TGCAGTGCCACGGAGGGGGGGGGCCCCTACGAGCAGTACTTC

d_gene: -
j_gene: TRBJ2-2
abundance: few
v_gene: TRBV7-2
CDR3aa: CASSPVQGNTGELFF
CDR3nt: TGTGCCAGCAGCCCGGTACAGGGGAACACCGGGGAGCTGTTTTTT

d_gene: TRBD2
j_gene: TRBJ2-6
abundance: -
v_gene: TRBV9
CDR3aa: CASSLGTTGRPGANVLTF
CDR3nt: TGTGCCAGCAGCCTTGGGACTACTGGTCGTCCTGGGGCCAACGTCCTGACTTTC

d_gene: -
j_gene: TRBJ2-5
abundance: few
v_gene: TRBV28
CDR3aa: CASSLNGREQYF
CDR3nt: TGTGCCAGCAGTTTGAACGGTAGGGAGCAGTACTTC

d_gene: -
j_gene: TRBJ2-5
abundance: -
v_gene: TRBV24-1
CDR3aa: CATSDTWGRVETQYF
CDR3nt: TGTGCCACCAGTGACACTTGGGGGCGAGTCGAGACCCAGTACTTC

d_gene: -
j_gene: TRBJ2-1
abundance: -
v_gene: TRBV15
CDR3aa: CATRQTGNEQFF
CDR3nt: TGTGCCACCAGACAGACGGGGAATGAGCAGTTCTTC

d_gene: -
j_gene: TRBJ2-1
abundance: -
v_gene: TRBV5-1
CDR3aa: CASSLGQVVYEQFF
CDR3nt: TGCGCCAGCAGCTTGGGACAGGTGGTATATGAGCAGTTCTTC

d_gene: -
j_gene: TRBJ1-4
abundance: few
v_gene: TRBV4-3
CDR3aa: CASSQDEGYAEKLFF
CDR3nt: TGCGCCAGCAGCCAAGATGAAGGGTATGCGGAAAAACTGTTTTTT

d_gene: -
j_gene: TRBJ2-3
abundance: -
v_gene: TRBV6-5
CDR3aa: CANSYGGGTDTQYF
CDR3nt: TGTGCCAACAGTTACGGAGGGGGCACAGATACGCAGTATTTT

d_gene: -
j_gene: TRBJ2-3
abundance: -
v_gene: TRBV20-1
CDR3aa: CSAGLSGDTQYF
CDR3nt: TGCAGTGCTGGCCTTTCGGGAGATACGCAGTATTTT

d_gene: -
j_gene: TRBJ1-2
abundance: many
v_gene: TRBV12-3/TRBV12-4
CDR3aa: CASRTGTNYGYTF
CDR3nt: TGTGCCAGCAGGACAGGCACTAACTATGGCTACACCTTC

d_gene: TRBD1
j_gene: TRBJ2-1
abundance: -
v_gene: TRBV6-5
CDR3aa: CASSRTGTAYEQFF
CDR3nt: TGTGCCAGCAGCCGGACAGGGACGGCCTACGAGCAGTTCTTC

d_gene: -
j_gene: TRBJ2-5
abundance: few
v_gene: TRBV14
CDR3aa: CASSQDFGRGAGLKETQYF
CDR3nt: TGTGCCAGCAGCCAAGATTTCGGCAGGGGGGCAGGTCTTAAAGAGACCCAGTACTTC

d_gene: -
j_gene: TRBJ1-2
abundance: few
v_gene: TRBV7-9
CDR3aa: CASSTSRDISYGYTF
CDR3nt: TGTGCCAGCAGCACGTCCCGGGACATTTCCTATGGCTACACCTTC

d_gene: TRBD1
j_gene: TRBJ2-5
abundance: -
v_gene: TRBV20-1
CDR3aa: CSARDGTGAPMGQYF
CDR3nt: TGCAGTGCTAGAGATGGGACAGGGGCCCCAATGGGCCAGTACTTC

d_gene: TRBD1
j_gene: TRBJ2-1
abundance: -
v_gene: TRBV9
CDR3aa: CASSARNRGNEQFF
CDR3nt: TGTGCCAGCAGCGCTCGAAACAGGGGTAATGAGCAGTTCTTC

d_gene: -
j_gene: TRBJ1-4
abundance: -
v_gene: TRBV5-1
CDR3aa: CASSEGANEKLFF
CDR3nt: TGCGCCAGCAGCGAAGGGGCTAATGAAAAACTGTTTTTT

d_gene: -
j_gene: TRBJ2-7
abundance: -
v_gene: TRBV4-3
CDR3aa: CASSQDRIYNEQYF
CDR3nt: TGCGCCAGCAGCCAAGATAGGATTTACAATGAGCAGTACTTC

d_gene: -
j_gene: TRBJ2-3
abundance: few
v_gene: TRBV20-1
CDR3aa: CSARPDYTQYF
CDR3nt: TGCAGTGCAAGACCCGATTATACGCAGTATTTT

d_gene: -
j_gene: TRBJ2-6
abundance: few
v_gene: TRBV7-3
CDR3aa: CASSLTGPTDRSGANVLTF
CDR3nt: TGTGCCAGCAGCTTAACCGGCCCGACAGACCGCTCTGGGGCCAACGTCCTGACTTTC

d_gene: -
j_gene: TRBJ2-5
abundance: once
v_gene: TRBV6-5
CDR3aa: CASSYVDREGETQYF
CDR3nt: TGTGCCAGCAGTTACGTTGACAGGGAGGGAGAGACCCAGTACTTC

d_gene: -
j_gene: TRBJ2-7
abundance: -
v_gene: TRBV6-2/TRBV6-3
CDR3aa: CASSYSSHQGRTHNEQYF
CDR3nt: TGTGCCAGCAGTTACTCGTCTCATCAGGGGAGAACCCACAATGAGCAGTACTTC

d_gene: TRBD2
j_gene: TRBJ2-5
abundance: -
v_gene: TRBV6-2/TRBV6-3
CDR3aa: CASSHTYGGGLGLETQYF
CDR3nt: TGTGCCAGCAGTCACACTTACGGGGGGGGCCTTGGTTTAGAGACCCAGTACTTC

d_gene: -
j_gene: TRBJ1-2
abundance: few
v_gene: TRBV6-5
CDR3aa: CASSNKQGGGYTF
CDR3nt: TGTGCCAGCAGCAACAAACAGGGTGGTGGCTACACCTTC

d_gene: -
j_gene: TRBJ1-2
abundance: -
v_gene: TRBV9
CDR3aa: CASSVSGNYGYTF
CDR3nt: TGTGCCAGCAGCGTCTCGGGGAACTATGGCTACACCTTC

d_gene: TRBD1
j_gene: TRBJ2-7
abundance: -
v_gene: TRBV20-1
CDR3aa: CSADFSGTGGLSIYEQYF
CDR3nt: TGCAGTGCCGACTTTTCCGGGACAGGGGGCCTCTCCATCTACGAGCAGTACTTC

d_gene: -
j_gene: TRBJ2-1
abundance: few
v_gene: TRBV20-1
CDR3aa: CSASRVNYNEQFF
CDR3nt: TGCAGTGCTAGCCGGGTGAACTACAATGAGCAGTTCTTC

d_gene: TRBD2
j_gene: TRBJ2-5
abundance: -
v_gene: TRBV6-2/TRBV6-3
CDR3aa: CASSSAGTMKTQYF
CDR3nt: TGTGCCAGCAGCTCCGCTGGGACTATGAAGACCCAGTACTTC

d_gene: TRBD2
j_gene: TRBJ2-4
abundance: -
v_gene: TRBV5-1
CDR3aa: CASSLDGDYSKIAKNIQYF
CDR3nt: TGCGCCAGCAGCTTGGACGGGGACTACTCCAAAATAGCCAAAAACATTCAGTACTTC

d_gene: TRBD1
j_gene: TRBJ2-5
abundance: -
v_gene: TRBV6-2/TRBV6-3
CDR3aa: CASSPGTGYNEQYF
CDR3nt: TGTGCCAGCAGCCCTGGGACAGGGTACAATGAGCAGTACTTC

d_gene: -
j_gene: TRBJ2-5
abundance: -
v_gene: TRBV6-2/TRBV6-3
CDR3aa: CASSYGPTQETQYF
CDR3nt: TGTGCCAGCAGTTACGGGCCCACACAAGAGACCCAGTACTTC

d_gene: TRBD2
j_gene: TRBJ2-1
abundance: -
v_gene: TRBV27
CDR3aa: CASSLSSSQFRAGLYNEQFF
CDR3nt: TGTGCCAGCAGTTTATCTTCTTCCCAATTTAGAGCGGGGCTCTACAATGAGCAGTTCTTC

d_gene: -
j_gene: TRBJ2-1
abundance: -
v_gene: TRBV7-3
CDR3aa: CASSPGTAYYNEQFF
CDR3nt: TGTGCCAGCAGCCCAGGGACCGCTTACTACAATGAGCAGTTCTTC

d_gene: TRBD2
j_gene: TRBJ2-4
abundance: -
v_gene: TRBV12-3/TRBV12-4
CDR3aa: CASSFGTSGWRKYF
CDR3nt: TGTGCCAGCAGTTTCGGGACTAGCGGGTGGAGGAAGTACTTC

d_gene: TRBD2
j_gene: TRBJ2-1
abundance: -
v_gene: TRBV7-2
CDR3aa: CASSTERGRLDEQFF
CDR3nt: TGTGCCAGCAGCACCGAGCGGGGTCGGTTAGATGAGCAGTTCTTC

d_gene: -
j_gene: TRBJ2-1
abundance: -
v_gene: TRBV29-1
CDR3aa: CSGGGNSYNEQFF
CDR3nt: TGCAGCGGGGGTGGGAACTCATACAATGAGCAGTTCTTC

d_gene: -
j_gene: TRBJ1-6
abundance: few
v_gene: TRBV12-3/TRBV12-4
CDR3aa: CASSLGTQNSPLHF
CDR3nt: TGTGCCAGCAGTTTGGGGACCCAAAATTCACCCCTCCACTTT

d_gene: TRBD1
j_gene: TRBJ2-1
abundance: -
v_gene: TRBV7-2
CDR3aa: CASSLGGTTGGSEQFF
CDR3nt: TGTGCCAGCAGCTTGGGGGGGACGACAGGGGGTAGTGAGCAGTTCTTC

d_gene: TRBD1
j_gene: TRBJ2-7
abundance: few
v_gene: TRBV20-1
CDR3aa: CSAEETGYPYSYEQYF
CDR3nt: TGCAGTGCGGAGGAGACAGGGTACCCTTACTCCTACGAGCAGTACTTC